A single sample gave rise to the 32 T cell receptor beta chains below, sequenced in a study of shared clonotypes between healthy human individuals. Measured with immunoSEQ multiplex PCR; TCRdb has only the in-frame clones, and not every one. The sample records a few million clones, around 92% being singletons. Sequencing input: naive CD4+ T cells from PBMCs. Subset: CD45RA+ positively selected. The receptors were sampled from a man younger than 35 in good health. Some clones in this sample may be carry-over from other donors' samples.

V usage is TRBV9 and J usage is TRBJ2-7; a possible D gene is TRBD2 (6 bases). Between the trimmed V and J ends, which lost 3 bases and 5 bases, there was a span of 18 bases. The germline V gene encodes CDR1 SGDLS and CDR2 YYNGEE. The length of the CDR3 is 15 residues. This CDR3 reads CASSAQPGTADEQYF. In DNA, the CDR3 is TGTGCCAGCAGCGCCCAACCGGGGACTGCAGACGAGCAGTACTTC.

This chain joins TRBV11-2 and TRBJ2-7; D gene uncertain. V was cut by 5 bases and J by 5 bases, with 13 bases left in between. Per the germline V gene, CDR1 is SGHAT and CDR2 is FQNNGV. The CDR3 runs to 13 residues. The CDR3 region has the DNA TGTGCCAGCAGCCCGCCGATTTGGCACGAGCAGTACTTC. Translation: CASSPPIWHEQYF.

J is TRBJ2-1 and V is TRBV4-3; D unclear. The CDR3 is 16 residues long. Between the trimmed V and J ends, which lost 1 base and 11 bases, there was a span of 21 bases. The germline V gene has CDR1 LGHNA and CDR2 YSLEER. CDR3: CASSQVFDSAVEKQFF. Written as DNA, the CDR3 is TGCGCCAGCAGCCAAGTTTTCGACTCAGCTGTTGAAAAGCAGTTCTTC.

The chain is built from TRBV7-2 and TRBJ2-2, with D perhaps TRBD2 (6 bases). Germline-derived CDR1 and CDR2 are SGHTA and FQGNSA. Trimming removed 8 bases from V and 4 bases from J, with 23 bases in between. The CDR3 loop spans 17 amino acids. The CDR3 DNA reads TGTGCCAGCCCCTTATCGGGGGTCGGGAGTAGCACCGGGGAGCTGTTTTTT. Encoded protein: CASPLSGVGSSTGELFF.

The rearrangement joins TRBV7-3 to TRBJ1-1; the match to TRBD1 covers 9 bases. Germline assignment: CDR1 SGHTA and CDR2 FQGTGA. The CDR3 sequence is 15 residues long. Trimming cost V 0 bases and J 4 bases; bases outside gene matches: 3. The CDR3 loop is CASSLTGQGSTEAFF. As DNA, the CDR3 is TGTGCCAGCAGCTTAACAGGACAGGGGAGCACTGAAGCTTTCTTT.

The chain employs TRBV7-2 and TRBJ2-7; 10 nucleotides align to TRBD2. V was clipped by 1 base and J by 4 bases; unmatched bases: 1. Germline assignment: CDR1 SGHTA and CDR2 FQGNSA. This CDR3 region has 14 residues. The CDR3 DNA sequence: TGTGCCAGCAGCTTAGAACTAGCGGGGTACGAGCAGTACTTC. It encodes CASSLELAGYEQYF.

The CDR3 nucleotides are TGTGCCAGCAGCGGGGCGAGTCAGCCCCAGCATTTT. Translating it yields CASSGASQPQHF. The V and J genes are TRBV2 and TRBJ1-5, with a weak D call TRBD1 (5 bases). This CDR3 has 12 amino acids. V lost 6 bases to trimming and J lost 6 bases, with 9 bases between them. Germline CDR1 and CDR2: SNHLY and FYNNEI.

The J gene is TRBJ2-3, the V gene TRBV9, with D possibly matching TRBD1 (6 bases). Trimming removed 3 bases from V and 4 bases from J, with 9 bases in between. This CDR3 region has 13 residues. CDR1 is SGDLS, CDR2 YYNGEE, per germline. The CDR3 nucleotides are TGTGCCAGCAGCGCACAGGGCGCAGATACGCAGTATTTT. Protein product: CASSAQGADTQYF.

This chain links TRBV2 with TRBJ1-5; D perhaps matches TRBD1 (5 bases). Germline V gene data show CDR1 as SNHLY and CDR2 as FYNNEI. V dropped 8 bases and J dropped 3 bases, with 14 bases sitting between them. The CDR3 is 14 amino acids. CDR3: CASSVGGTNQPQHF. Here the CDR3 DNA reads TGTGCCAGCTCCGTGGGAGGGACCAATCAGCCCCAGCATTTT.

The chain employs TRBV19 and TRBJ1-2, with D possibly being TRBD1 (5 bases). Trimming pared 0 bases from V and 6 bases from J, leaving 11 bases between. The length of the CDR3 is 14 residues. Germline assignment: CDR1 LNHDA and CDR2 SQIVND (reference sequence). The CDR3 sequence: CASSIDPDTNGYTF. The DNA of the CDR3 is TGTGCCAGTAGTATAGATCCGGACACAAATGGCTACACCTTC.

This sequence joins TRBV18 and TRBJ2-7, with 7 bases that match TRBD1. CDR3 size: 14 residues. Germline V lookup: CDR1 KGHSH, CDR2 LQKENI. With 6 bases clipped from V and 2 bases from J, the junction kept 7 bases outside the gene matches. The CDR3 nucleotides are TGTGCCAGCTCCGAATCAACAGGGGCCTACGAGCAGTACTTC. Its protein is CASSESTGAYEQYF. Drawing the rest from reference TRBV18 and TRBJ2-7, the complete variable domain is NAGVMQNPRHLVRRRGQEARLRCSPMKGHSHVYWYRQLPEEGLKFMVYLQKENIIDESGMPKERFSAEFPKEGPSILRIQQVVRGDSAAYFCASSESTGAYEQYFGPGTRLTVT.

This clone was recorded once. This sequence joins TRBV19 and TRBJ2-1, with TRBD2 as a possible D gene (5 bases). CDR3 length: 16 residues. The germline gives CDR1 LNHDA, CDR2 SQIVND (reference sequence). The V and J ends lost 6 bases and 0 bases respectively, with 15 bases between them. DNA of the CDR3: TGTGCCAGTAGCGTAACTAGTGCGAGCTCCTACAATGAGCAGTTCTTC. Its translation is CASSVTSASSYNEQFF. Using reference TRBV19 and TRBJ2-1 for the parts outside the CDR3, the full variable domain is DGGITQSPKYLFRKEGQNVTLSCEQNLNHDAMYWYRQDPGQGLRLIYYSQIVNDFQKGDIAEGYSVSREKKESFPLTVTSAQKNPTAFYLCASSVTSASSYNEQFFGPGTRLTVL.

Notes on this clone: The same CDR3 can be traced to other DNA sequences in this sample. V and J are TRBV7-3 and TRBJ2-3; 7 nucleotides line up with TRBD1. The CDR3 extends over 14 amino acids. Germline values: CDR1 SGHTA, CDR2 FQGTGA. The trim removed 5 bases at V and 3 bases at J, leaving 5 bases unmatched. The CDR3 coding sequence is TGTGCCAGCAGCCTAGGGGGCGCAACAGATACGCAGTATTTT. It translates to CASSLGGATDTQYF.

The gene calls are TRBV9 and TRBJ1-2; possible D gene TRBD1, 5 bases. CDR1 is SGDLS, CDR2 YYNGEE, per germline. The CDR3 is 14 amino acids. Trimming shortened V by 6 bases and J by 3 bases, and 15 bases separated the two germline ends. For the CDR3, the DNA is TGTGCCAGCACCCAATGGGGCACCCACTATGGCTACACCTTC. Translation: CASTQWGTHYGYTF.

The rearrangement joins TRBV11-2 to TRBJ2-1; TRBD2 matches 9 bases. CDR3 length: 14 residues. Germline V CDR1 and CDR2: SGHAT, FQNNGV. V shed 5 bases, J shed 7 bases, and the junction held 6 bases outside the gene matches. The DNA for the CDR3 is TGTGCCAGCAGCCCGGGACTAGCTCGGAATGAGCAGTTCTTC. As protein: CASSPGLARNEQFF.

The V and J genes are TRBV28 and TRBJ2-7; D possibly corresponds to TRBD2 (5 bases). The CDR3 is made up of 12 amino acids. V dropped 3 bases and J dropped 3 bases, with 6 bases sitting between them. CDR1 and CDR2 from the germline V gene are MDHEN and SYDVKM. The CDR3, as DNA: TGTGCCAGCAGTTTGACTAACTACGAGCAGTACTTC. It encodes CASSLTNYEQYF.

For the CDR3, the DNA is TGTGCCAGCAGTTCGGGGACAGGGCTTCTCTACAATGAGCAGTTCTTC. This gives the protein CASSSGTGLLYNEQFF. The chain has TRBV6-6 and TRBJ2-1; 9 bases line up with TRBD1. Germline CDR1 is MNHNY and CDR2 is SVGAGI (reference sequence). V trimming: 4 bases; J trimming: 3 bases; junction bases outside the gene matches: 7. The CDR3 spans 16 residues.

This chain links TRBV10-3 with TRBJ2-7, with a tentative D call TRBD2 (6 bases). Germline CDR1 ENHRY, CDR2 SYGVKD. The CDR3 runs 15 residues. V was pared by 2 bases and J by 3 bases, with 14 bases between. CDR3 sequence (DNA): TGTGCCATCAGTGAGAGCTCTAGCGCTAACTACGAGCAGTACTTC. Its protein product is CAISESSSANYEQYF.

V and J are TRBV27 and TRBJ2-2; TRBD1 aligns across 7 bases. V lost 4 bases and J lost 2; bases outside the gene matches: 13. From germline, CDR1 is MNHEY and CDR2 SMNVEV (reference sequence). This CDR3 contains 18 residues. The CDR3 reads CASSSRFRQGVNTGELFF. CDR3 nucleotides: TGTGCCAGCAGTTCCAGATTTCGACAGGGTGTAAACACCGGGGAGCTGTTTTTT.

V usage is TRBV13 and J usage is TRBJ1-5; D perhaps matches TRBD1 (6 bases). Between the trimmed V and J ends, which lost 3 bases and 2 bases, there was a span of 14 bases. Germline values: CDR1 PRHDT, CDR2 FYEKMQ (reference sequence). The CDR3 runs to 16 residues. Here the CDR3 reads CASSLGGSGGNQPQHF. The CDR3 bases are TGTGCCAGCAGCTTGGGCGGGTCAGGGGGCAATCAGCCCCAGCATTTT.

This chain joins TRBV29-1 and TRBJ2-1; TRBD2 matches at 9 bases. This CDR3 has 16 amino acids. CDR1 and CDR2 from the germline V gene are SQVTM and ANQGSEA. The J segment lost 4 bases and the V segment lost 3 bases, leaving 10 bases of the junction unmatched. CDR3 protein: CSVDRSGRVTYNEQFF. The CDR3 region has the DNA TGCAGCGTTGACCGTAGCGGGAGAGTTACTTACAATGAGCAGTTCTTC.

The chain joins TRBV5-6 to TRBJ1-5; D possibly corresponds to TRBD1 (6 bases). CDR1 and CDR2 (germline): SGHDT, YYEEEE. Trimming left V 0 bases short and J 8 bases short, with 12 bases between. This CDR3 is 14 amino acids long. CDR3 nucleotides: TGTGCCAGCAGCTTGGGACAGGAGTTTGAGCCCCAGCATTTT. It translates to CASSLGQEFEPQHF.

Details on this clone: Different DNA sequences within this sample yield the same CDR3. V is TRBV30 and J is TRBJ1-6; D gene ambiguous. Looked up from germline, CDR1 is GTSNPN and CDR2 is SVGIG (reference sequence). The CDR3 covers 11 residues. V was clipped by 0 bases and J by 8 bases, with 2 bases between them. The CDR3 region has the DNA TGTGCCTGGAGTGTAGATTCACCCCTCCACTTT. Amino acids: CAWSVDSPLHF.

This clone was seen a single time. In DNA, the CDR3 is TGTGCCAGCAGCACCGGGACAGGATCCTACGAGCAGTACTTC. Its protein is CASSTGTGSYEQYF. The chain links TRBV9 to TRBJ2-7; 8 bases are shared with TRBD1. The CDR3 runs 14 residues. V gave up 4 bases and J gave up 1 base; unmatched junction bases: 4. Germline V lookup: CDR1 SGDLS, CDR2 YYNGEE.

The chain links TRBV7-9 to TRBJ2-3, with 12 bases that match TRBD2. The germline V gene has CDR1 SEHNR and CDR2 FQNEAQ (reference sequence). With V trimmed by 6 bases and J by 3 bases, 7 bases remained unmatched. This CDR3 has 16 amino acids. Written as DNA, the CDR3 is TGTGCCAGCAGACCAAGGACTAGCGGGGCTACAGATACGCAGTATTTT. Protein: CASRPRTSGATDTQYF.

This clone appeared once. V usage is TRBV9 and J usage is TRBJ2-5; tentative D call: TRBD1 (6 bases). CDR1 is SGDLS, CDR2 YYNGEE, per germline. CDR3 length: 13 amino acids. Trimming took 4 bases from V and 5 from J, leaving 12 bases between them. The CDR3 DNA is TGTGCCAGCAGCCGGGACATTTATGAGACCCAGTACTTC. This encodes CASSRDIYETQYF.

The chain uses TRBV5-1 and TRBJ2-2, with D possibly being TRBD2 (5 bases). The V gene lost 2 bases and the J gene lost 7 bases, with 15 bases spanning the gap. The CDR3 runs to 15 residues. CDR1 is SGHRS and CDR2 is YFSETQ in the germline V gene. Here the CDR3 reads CASSFAPGDGGELFF. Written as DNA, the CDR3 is TGCGCCAGCAGCTTCGCCCCCGGGGATGGCGGGGAGCTGTTTTTT.

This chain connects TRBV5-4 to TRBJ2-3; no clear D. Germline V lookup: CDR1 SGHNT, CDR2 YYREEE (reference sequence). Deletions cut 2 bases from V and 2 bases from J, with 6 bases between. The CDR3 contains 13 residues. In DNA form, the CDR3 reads TGTGCCAGCAGCTTCCGGGCCACAGATACGCAGTATTTT. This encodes CASSFRATDTQYF.

In nucleotides, the CDR3 is TGTGCCAGTAGTGCCGGGACAGAATATGGCTACACCTTC. Translation: CASSAGTEYGYTF. The chain joins TRBV19 to TRBJ1-2; 7 positions match TRBD1. The germline CDR1 and CDR2 sequences are LNHDA and SQIVND (reference sequence). Losses at the gene ends were 5 bases for V and 5 bases for J; bases not matched to a gene: 5. This CDR3 spans 13 amino acids.

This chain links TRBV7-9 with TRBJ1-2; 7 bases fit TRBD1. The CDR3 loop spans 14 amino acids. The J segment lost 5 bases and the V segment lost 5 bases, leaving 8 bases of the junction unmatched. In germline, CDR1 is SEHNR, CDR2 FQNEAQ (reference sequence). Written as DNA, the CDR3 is TGTGCCAGCAGCCGAGACAGGGTTTCATATGGCTACACCTTC. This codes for CASSRDRVSYGYTF.

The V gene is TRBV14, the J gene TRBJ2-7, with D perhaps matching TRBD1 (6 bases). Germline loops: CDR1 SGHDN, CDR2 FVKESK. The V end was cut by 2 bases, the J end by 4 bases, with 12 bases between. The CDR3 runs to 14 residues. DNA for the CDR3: TGTGCCAGCAGCCAAAGGACAGCTTTATACGAGCAGTACTTC. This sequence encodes CASSQRTALYEQYF.

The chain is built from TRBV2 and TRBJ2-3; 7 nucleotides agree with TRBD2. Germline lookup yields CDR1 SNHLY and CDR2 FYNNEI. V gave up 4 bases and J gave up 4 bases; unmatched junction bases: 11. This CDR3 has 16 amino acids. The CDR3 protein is CASSVLGAGVSDTQYF. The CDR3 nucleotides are TGTGCCAGCAGTGTCCTAGGGGCGGGAGTTTCAGATACGCAGTATTTT.